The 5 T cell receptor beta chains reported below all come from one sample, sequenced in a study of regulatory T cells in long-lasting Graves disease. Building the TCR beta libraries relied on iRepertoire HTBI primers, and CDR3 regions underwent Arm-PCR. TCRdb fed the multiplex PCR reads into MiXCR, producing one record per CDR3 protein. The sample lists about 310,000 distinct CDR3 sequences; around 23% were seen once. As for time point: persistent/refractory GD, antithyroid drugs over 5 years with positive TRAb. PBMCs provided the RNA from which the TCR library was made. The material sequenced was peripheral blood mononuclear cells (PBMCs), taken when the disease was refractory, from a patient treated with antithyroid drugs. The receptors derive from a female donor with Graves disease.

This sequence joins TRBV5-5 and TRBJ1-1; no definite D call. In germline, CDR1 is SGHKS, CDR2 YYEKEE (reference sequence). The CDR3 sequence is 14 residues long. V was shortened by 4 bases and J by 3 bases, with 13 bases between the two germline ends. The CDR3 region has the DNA TGTGCCAGCAGCCAAGGACTGGCGGACACTGAAGCTTTCTTT. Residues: CASSQGLADTEAFF.

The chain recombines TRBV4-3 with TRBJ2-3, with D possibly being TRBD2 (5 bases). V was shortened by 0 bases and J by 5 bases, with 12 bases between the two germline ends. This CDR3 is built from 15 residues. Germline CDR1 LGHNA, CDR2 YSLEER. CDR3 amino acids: CASSQDRGVLDTQYF. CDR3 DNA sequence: TGCGCCAGCAGCCAAGACCGGGGAGTACTAGATACGCAGTATTTT.

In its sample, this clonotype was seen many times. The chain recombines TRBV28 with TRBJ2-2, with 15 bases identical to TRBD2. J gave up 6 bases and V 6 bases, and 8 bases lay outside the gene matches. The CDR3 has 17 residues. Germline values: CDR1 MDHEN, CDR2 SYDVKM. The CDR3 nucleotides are TGTGCCAGCAGCGTACCGGGACTAGCGGGAGGACCCGGGGAGCTGTTTTTT. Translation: CASSVPGLAGGPGELFF.

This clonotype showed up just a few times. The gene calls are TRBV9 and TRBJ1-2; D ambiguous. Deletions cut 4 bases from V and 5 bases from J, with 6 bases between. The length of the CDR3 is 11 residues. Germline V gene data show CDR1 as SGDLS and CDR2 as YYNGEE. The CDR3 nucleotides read TGTGCCAGCAGCAGAGAGTATGGCTACACCTTC. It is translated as CASSREYGYTF. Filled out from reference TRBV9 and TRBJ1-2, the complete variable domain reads DSGVTQTPKHLITATGQRVTLRCSPRSGDLSVYWYQQSLDQGLQFLIQYYNGEERAKGNILERFSAQQFPDLHSELNLSSLELGDSALYFCASSREYGYTFGSGTRLTVV.

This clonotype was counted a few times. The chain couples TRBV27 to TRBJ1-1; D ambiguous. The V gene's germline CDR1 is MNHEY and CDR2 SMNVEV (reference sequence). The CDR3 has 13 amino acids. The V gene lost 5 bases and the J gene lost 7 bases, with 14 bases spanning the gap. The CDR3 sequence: CASSKGLSSEAFF. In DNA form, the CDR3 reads TGTGCCAGCAGTAAAGGGTTGTCGAGTGAAGCTTTCTTT.